Listed below are T cell receptor beta chains from one sample, sequenced in a study of T cells in Graves' hyperthyroidism and ophthalmopathy. TCRdb independently ran MiXCR on the multiplex PCR reads; one entry per CDR3 protein. The repertoire consists of more than 500,000 distinct CDR3 sequences, with under 20% occurring once and the leading ten covering 3.8%. Input material: blood. These receptors were obtained from a woman aged 25 to 39 with Graves' hyperthyroidism. Each CDR3 is given with its conserved first and last residue. Fields, in order: V gene, J gene, CDR3 protein.

>TRBV27|TRBJ1-1
CASSLTQGWTEAFF
>TRBV14|TRBJ2-7
CASSQENSRTYEQYF
>TRBV11-3|TRBJ2-7
CASSLVSPIGEQYF
>TRBV30|TRBJ1-5
CAWSVSVGQNQPQHF
>TRBV11-2|TRBJ2-5
CASNGGSGGETQYF
>TRBV9|TRBJ2-3
CASAGDNTDTQYF
>TRBV6-2/TRBV6-3|TRBJ2-3
CASSESSGASTDTQYF
>TRBV20-1|TRBJ2-7
CSVFERSSSYEQYF
>TRBV6-1|TRBJ2-3
CASSYLADSSTDTQYF
>TRBV11-2|TRBJ1-4
CASSQTAVKAKLFF
>TRBV6-5|TRBJ1-1
CASSYSPPGGEGDAFF
>TRBV7-2|TRBJ2-1
CASSLGLAHGEQFF
>TRBV19|TRBJ2-3
CASSTWGGASTDTQYF
>TRBV28|TRBJ1-1
CASSLRTGHTEAFF
>TRBV14|TRBJ1-2
CASSQWTNYGYTF
>TRBV2|TRBJ1-3
CASSPLTDSGNTIYF
>TRBV3-1|TRBJ2-5
CASSQEGTVVETQYF
>TRBV20-1|TRBJ2-1
CSAPRQGILNEQFF
>TRBV20-1|TRBJ1-1
CSAWGRDPEAFF
>TRBV18|TRBJ1-1
CASSRDGPMNTEAFF
>TRBV27|TRBJ1-6
CASSLRGSPLHF
>TRBV7-8|TRBJ2-3
CASSSPTPSDGSTDTQYF
>TRBV20-1|TRBJ2-2
CSAGPTSGRAHTGELFF
>TRBV28|TRBJ1-2
CASRPPDGGREDGYTF
>TRBV11-3|TRBJ1-1
CASSFPGGESTEAFF
>TRBV20-1|TRBJ2-5
CSAPSFVYQETQYF
>TRBV27|TRBJ1-2
CASSLSALRNYGYTF
>TRBV15|TRBJ2-4
CATSRGQGGNIQYF
>TRBV7-3|TRBJ1-1
CASSPLPDGRAEAFF
>TRBV3-1|TRBJ2-1
CASSLGLAGVSDEQFF
>TRBV28|TRBJ2-7
CATSLYEQYF
>TRBV12-3/TRBV12-4|TRBJ2-3
CASSSSGGRADTQYF
>TRBV9|TRBJ2-1
CASSVGITTDNEQFF
>TRBV28|TRBJ1-6
CASRGGGMNNSPLHF